Shown below are 4 T cell receptor beta chains from a single sample sequenced in a study of blood T cell repertoires in COVID-19. Assay used: immunoSEQ multiplex PCR; TCRdb lists only in-frame clones, some missing. Altogether about 170,000 clones are present, about 86% being singletons, with the ten largest covering around 19%. The material sequenced was peripheral blood. These receptor sequences come from a woman in her 70s who had recovered from COVID-19.

The chain uses TRBV5-5 and TRBJ1-5, with D uncertain. The CDR3 consists of 14 residues. Deletions cut 4 bases from V and 3 bases from J, with 11 bases between. Germline V gives CDR1 SGHKS, CDR2 YYEKEE (reference sequence). The CDR3 DNA sequence: TGTGCCAGCAGCCCGGGATTCTACAATCAGCCCCAGCATTTT. Amino acids: CASSPGFYNQPQHF.

This chain connects TRBV27 to TRBJ2-1; D is unresolved. V lost 1 base, J lost 6 bases, and 7 bases lay in between. Germline V gene lookup returns CDR1 MNHEY and CDR2 SMNVEV (reference sequence). This CDR3 has 13 amino acids. The CDR3 nucleotides read TGTGCCAGCAGTTTATACAACGTCAATGAGCAGTTCTTC. It codes for CASSLYNVNEQFF.

The genes are TRBV2 and TRBJ1-5; D remains ambiguous. V was pared by 5 bases and J by 6 bases, with 14 bases between. The V gene's germline CDR1 is SNHLY and CDR2 FYNNEI. The CDR3 covers 14 residues. The CDR3: CASSPLLARQPQHF. CDR3 nucleotide sequence: TGTGCCAGCAGTCCTCTTCTGGCCCGTCAGCCCCAGCATTTT.

The chain joins TRBV5-1 to TRBJ2-1; D may be TRBD2 (6 bases). The ends were cut back, 4 bases at V and 7 bases at J, with 18 bases in the middle. This CDR3 spans 15 amino acids. Germline lookup yields CDR1 SGHRS and CDR2 YFSETQ. The CDR3 DNA reads TGCGCCAGCAGCCCGCGGGGAGCGGGTGTAAATGAGCAGTTCTTC. Translating it yields CASSPRGAGVNEQFF. Variable domain in full (rest from reference TRBV5-1 and TRBJ2-1): KAGVTQTPRYLIKTRGQQVTLSCSPISGHRSVSWYQQTPGQGLQFLFEYFSETQRNKGNFPGRFSGRQFSNSRSEMNVSTLELGDSALYLCASSPRGAGVNEQFFGPGTRLTVL.